The 9 T cell receptor beta chains below were found in one sample sequenced in a study of vaccination and CD4 T cells after COVID-19. The assay that was used to sequence DNA from cultured CD4+ T cells was the Oncomine TCR Beta short-read assay. Each CDR3 protein gets one entry after TCRdb re-called the PCR reads with MiXCR. Of about 4,000 distinct CDR3 sequences in the sample, 35% to 50% were seen once. Their specific antigens are unknown. As for treatment: approximately 11-day PBMC culture with coronavirus spike peptide pools or control peptides (ViraFEST assay). Specimen: CD4+ T cells from blood, cultured in vitro. The receptors were gathered from a human donor who had recovered from COVID-19.

The V call is TRBV7-2, the J call TRBJ2-3; a possible D gene is TRBD2 (6 bases). The length of the CDR3 is 12 residues. V gave up 2 bases and J gave up 10 bases, with 10 bases separating them. Germline V gene data show CDR1 as SGHTA and CDR2 as FQGNSA. CDR3 amino acids: CASSLSREAQYF. The CDR3, as DNA: TGTGCCAGCAGCTTATCCAGGGAGGCGCAGTATTTT.

The chain is built from TRBV6-2 or TRBV6-3 and TRBJ2-7; the match to TRBD2 covers 8 bases. V lost 6 bases and J lost 2; bases outside the gene matches: 9. The germline V gene encodes CDR1 MNHEY and CDR2 SVGEGT. The CDR3 length is 15 residues. CDR3 DNA sequence: TGTGCCAGCAGACGGGGGGGCGCAGGGGCCTACGAGCAGTACTTC. It translates to CASRRGGAGAYEQYF.

Only one count was recorded for this clonotype. The rearrangement links TRBV20-1 to TRBJ2-7, with 11 positions matching TRBD2. J lost 2 bases, V lost 3 bases, and 6 bases had no gene match. The CDR3 has 15 amino acids. Per germline, CDR1 DFQATT and CDR2 SNEGSKA (reference sequence). CDR3 in DNA: TGCAGTGCTAGCCCCTTAGCGGGAGGGCCCTACGAGCAGTACTTC. Its translation is CSASPLAGGPYEQYF.

Here the CDR3 reads CASTKTGRHSPLHF. DNA for the CDR3: TGTGCCAGTACTAAGACAGGGCGACATTCACCCCTCCACTTT. The rearrangement joins TRBV19 to TRBJ1-6; the match to TRBD1 covers 7 bases. This CDR3 spans 14 amino acids. Germline CDR1 reads LNHDA; CDR2 reads SQIVND (reference sequence). The V segment lost 7 bases and the J segment 8 bases; nucleotides outside the gene matches: 8.

The chain couples TRBV5-1 to TRBJ1-2, with unresolved D. CDR3 size: 13 residues. Trimming cost V 0 bases and J 4 bases, with 7 bases left between them. The germline V gene has CDR1 SGHRS and CDR2 YFSETQ. CDR3 in DNA: TGCGCCAGCAGCTTGGAACTGACCTATGGCTACACCTTC. It is translated as CASSLELTYGYTF.

The chain has TRBV20-1 and TRBJ1-2; unclear D gene. V lost 2 bases, J lost 4 bases, and 17 bases lay in between. CDR1 and CDR2 from the germline V gene are DFQATT and SNEGSKA (reference sequence). The CDR3 length is 15 residues. The CDR3: CSARYEGPPGYGYTF. The CDR3 nucleotides read TGCAGTGCTAGATACGAGGGCCCCCCAGGCTATGGCTACACCTTC.

This clonotype was found a few times. This chain connects TRBV7-3 to TRBJ2-7; possible D gene TRBD2, 5 bases. The CDR3 covers 13 residues. V lost 5 bases to trimming and J lost 7 bases, with 15 bases between them. The germline CDR1 and CDR2 sequences are SGHTA and FQGTGA. The CDR3 nucleotides read TGTGCCAGCAGCCCATATCCCTCGGGGGAGCAGTACTTC. It translates to CASSPYPSGEQYF. The whole variable domain, filled in from reference TRBV7-3 and TRBJ2-7, reads GAGVSQTPSNKVTEKGKYVELRCDPISGHTALYWYRQSLGQGPEFLIYFQGTGAADDSGLPNDRFFAVRPEGSVSTLKIQRTERGDSAVYLCASSPYPSGEQYFGPGTRLTVT.

This clonotype was observed a handful of times. V and J are TRBV10-3 and TRBJ2-3; 10 bases line up with TRBD1. V shed 10 bases, J shed 5 bases, and the junction held 15 bases outside the gene matches. The germline V gene has CDR1 ENHRY and CDR2 SYGVKD. The CDR3 has 16 amino acids. CDR3 nucleotides: TGTGCCACCTCTTCTCTGGGACAGGGGAGTGGAGATACGCAGTATTTT. Translating gives CATSSLGQGSGDTQYF.

The chain combines TRBV5-4 with TRBJ1-6, with a weak D call TRBD1 (6 bases). V was clipped by 1 base and J by 7 bases, with 12 bases between them. Germline V gene data show CDR1 as SGHNT and CDR2 as YYREEE (reference sequence). This CDR3 has 15 amino acids. CDR3 in DNA: TGTGCCAGCAGCTTGTGGCAGGGGACAAATTCACCCCTCCACTTT. Amino acids: CASSLWQGTNSPLHF.